These 31 T cell receptor beta chains originate from one sample sequenced in a study of blood T cell repertoires in COVID-19. Clones were read by immunoSEQ multiplex PCR, and TCRdb kept only the in-frame ones, dropping some. Here the sample spans roughly 240,000 clones, approximately 80% being singletons. The sample taken for sequencing was peripheral blood. The receptors stem from a woman between 65 and 79 years old with acute or convalescent COVID-19.

This clone was seen repeatedly, ten times or more. The rearrangement uses TRBV7-2 and TRBJ1-4; a weak D match, TRBD1 (6 bases). Germline CDR1 SGHTA, CDR2 FQGNSA. V was clipped by 4 bases and J by 5 bases, with 11 bases between them. The CDR3 has 14 residues. The CDR3 DNA follows: TGTGCCAGCAGCTCCCGACAGGACAATGAAAAACTGTTTTTT. This sequence encodes CASSSRQDNEKLFF. The complete variable domain, with remaining parts taken from reference TRBV7-2 and TRBJ1-4, reads GAGVSQSPSNKVTEKGKDVELRCDPISGHTALYWYRQSLGQGLEFLIYFQGNSAPDKSGLPSDRFSAERTGGSVSTLTIQRTQQEDSAVYLCASSSRQDNEKLFFGSGTQLSVL.

The rearrangement joins TRBV7-2 to TRBJ1-6; tentatively, D is TRBD1 (5 bases). The CDR3 sequence is 14 residues long. V gave up 3 bases and J gave up 12 bases, with 15 bases separating them. Germline values: CDR1 SGHTA, CDR2 FQGNSA. The CDR3 reads CASSFSYMGGPLHF. CDR3 nucleotides: TGTGCCAGCAGCTTTTCCTATATGGGGGGACCCCTCCACTTT.

The chain is built from TRBV5-1 and TRBJ2-3, with 8 bases that match TRBD2. Unmatched junction bases numbered 3, after V lost 0 bases and J lost 3 bases. This CDR3 has 15 amino acids. Germline CDR1 reads SGHRS; CDR2 reads YFSETQ. As DNA, the CDR3 is TGCGCCAGCAGCTTGGGTAGCGGGGTGACAGATACGCAGTATTTT. Amino acid sequence: CASSLGSGVTDTQYF.

The chain joins TRBV4-1 to TRBJ2-5; weak D call: TRBD2 (6 bases). Looked up from germline, CDR1 is MGHRA and CDR2 is YSYEKL. This CDR3 spans 16 amino acids. V was cut by 0 bases and J by 5 bases, with 16 bases left in between. The CDR3 protein is CASSQDWLGGGETQYF. CDR3 bases: TGCGCCAGCAGCCAAGATTGGCTAGGTGGAGGGGAGACCCAGTACTTC.

The chain recombines TRBV4-3 with TRBJ2-7, with D possibly TRBD2 on 5 matching bases. The CDR3 is 15 amino acids. Germline CDR1 and CDR2: LGHNA and YSLEER. With 1 base removed from V and 2 bases from J, the gap between germline ends came to 12 bases. The CDR3 loop reads CASSQALALPYEQYF. The CDR3 DNA reads TGCGCCAGCAGCCAAGCCCTAGCTCTCCCCTACGAGCAGTACTTC.

This clone was found a few times. The genes are TRBV18 and TRBJ1-6; 8 positions match TRBD1. The CDR3 totals 14 residues. Germline assignment: CDR1 KGHSH and CDR2 LQKENI. V dropped 4 bases and J dropped 5; count of bases not matched to a gene: 1. CDR3 sequence (DNA): TGTGCCAGCTCACAGGGACAGGATAATTCACCCCTCCACTTT. Translation: CASSQGQDNSPLHF.

The chain has TRBV30 and TRBJ1-2, with TRBD1 matching over 7 bases. The trim removed 4 bases at V and 7 bases at J, leaving 15 bases unmatched. Germline-derived CDR1 and CDR2 are GTSNPN and SVGIG (reference sequence). The CDR3 sequence is 15 residues long. The DNA of the CDR3 is TGTGCCTGGATCGCTGACAGGGCGTTCGGGGTTGGCTACACCTTC. Its translation is CAWIADRAFGVGYTF.

The gene calls are TRBV5-4 and TRBJ1-1; 7 bases map to TRBD1. From germline, CDR1 is SGHNT and CDR2 YYREEE (reference sequence). The V and J ends lost 4 bases and 4 bases, in that order; junction bases with no gene match: 7. CDR3 length equals 14 residues. Here the CDR3 reads CASSPEGGSTEAFF. The CDR3 DNA follows: TGTGCCAGCAGCCCTGAAGGGGGCAGCACTGAAGCTTTCTTT. The entire variable domain, with the rest obtained from reference TRBV5-4 and TRBJ1-1, is as follows: ETGVTQSPTHLIKTRGQQVTLRCSSQSGHNTVSWYQQALGQGPQFIFQYYREEENGRGNFPPRFSGLQFPNYSSELNVNALELDDSALYLCASSPEGGSTEAFFGQGTRLTVV.

J is TRBJ1-2 and V is TRBV2; 7 positions match TRBD1. This CDR3 comprises 15 residues. Per germline, CDR1 SNHLY and CDR2 FYNNEI. With V trimmed by 6 bases and J by 0 bases, 7 bases remained unmatched. The CDR3 is CASRDTGASNYGYTF. The CDR3 bases are TGTGCCAGCAGAGATACAGGGGCTTCTAACTATGGCTACACCTTC.

In DNA, the CDR3 is TGTGCCAGCAGCCAACCGGGGAAGCCCCAGCATTTT. Translated, it gives CASSQPGKPQHF. The chain recombines TRBV6-6 with TRBJ1-5, with D hard to call. CDR3 length: 12 amino acids. Germline assignment: CDR1 MNHNY and CDR2 SVGAGI (reference sequence). V was trimmed by 6 bases and J by 8 bases, leaving 11 bases between them.

This clone appeared a single time. This chain uses TRBV28 with TRBJ2-5, with 11 bases matching TRBD2. Trimming cost V 1 base and J 4 bases; bases outside gene matches: 5. Germline lookup yields CDR1 MDHEN and CDR2 SYDVKM. The CDR3 contains 16 residues. The CDR3 sequence: CASSLLAGGPPETQYF. CDR3 coding DNA: TGTGCCAGCAGTTTATTAGCGGGGGGGCCCCCAGAGACCCAGTACTTC.

The chain joins TRBV12-2 to TRBJ2-7; the DNA was not compared with TRBD1, the D call given in the table. TRBV12-2 is a pseudogene locus. The CDR3 is 15 residues long. The CDR3, as DNA: TGTGCAAGTCGCTTTACAGGGGGCATTACCTACGAGCAGTACTTC. Protein: CASRFTGGITYEQYF.

The gene calls are TRBV10-3 and TRBJ2-4; D may be TRBD2 (5 bases). Germline V gene sequence: CDR1 ENHRY, CDR2 SYGVKD. V was trimmed by 2 bases and J by 6 bases, leaving 8 bases between them. The length of the CDR3 is 13 residues. In nucleotides, the CDR3 is TGTGCCATCAGTGAGGGGAGTGGAAACATTCAGTACTTC. It encodes CAISEGSGNIQYF.

The CDR3 coding sequence is TGCGCCAGCAGCCATATCACTAGCGGGGGGGCATTTTCGGATACGCAGTATTTT. This sequence encodes CASSHITSGGAFSDTQYF. The rearrangement joins TRBV4-3 to TRBJ2-3; 13 nucleotides line up with TRBD2. The germline V gene has CDR1 LGHNA and CDR2 YSLEER. The CDR3 spans 18 residues. V was pared by 3 bases and J by 6 bases, with 12 bases of the junction left unmatched.

The chain carries TRBV5-8 and TRBJ2-7; the match to TRBD2 covers 8 bases. V shed 5 bases and J 1 base; nucleotides not matched to a gene: 8. The CDR3 has 15 residues. From germline, CDR1 is SGHTS and CDR2 YDEGEE. The CDR3 nucleotides read TGTGCCAGCAGGACGGAGGCGGGGGGTTCCTACGAGCAGTACTTC. Residues: CASRTEAGGSYEQYF.

Ten or more counts support this clone. The chain links TRBV7-9 to TRBJ2-7; tentatively, D is TRBD1 (6 bases). The CDR3 is made up of 14 amino acids. In germline, CDR1 is SEHNR, CDR2 FQNEAQ (reference sequence). The ends were cut back, 3 bases at V and 2 bases at J, with 11 bases in the middle. For the CDR3, the DNA is TGTGCCAGCAGCTTTGGCAGGGGCCCCTACGAGCAGTACTTC. It translates to CASSFGRGPYEQYF.

The chain links TRBV4-3 to TRBJ2-1, with D possibly TRBD2 on 5 matching bases. Trimming pared 0 bases from V and 7 bases from J, leaving 13 bases between. The CDR3 runs to 15 residues. The V gene's germline CDR1 is LGHNA and CDR2 YSLEER. This chain's CDR3 is CASSQDNGLHNEQFF. In DNA form, the CDR3 reads TGCGCCAGCAGCCAAGACAACGGACTCCATAATGAGCAGTTCTTC.

Note on this clone: One end of the junction fails to match germline, which may point to a read error. The chain links TRBV2 to TRBJ1-2; D call uncertain. Germline V lookup: CDR1 SNHLY, CDR2 FYNNEI. The length of the CDR3 is 12 residues. CDR3 loop: CASSGSNYGYTF. Written as DNA, the CDR3 is TGTGCCAGCAGTGGATCTAATTATGGCTACACCTTC. The entire variable domain, with the rest obtained from reference TRBV2 and TRBJ1-2, is as follows: EPEVTQTPSHQVTQMGQEVILRCVPISNHLYFYWYRQILGQKVEFLVSFYNNEISEKSEIFDDQFSVERPDGSNFTLKIRSTKLEDSAMYFCASSGSNYGYTFGSGTRLTVV.

V usage is TRBV10-3 and J usage is TRBJ1-4; no clear D. The V gene lost 6 bases and the J gene lost 6 bases, with 11 bases spanning the gap. The CDR3 runs 13 residues. Germline V gene sequence: CDR1 ENHRY, CDR2 SYGVKD. CDR3 bases: TGTGCCATCAGCCTAGACCCGGATGAAAAACTGTTTTTT. It yields the protein CAISLDPDEKLFF.

In this sample, this clone turned up once. The rearrangement links TRBV18 to TRBJ1-4; no clear D gene. This CDR3 region has 14 residues. Trimming left V 6 bases short and J 0 bases short, with 8 bases between. CDR1 is KGHSH, CDR2 LQKENI, per germline. The CDR3 DNA follows: TGTGCCAGCTCGTCACTTGCAACTAATGAAAAACTGTTTTTT. It is translated as CASSSLATNEKLFF.

The chain is built from TRBV2 and TRBJ1-5; 10 nucleotides match TRBD1. There are 15 residues in the CDR3. The germline CDR1 and CDR2 sequences are SNHLY and FYNNEI. Germline trimming cut 6 bases from V and 6 bases from J; bases unmatched to any gene: 8. CDR3 region: CASSPRDRGSQPQHF. The CDR3 nucleotides read TGTGCCAGCAGCCCCCGGGACAGGGGTAGTCAGCCCCAGCATTTT.

Details on this clone: The junction shows a germline mismatch at one end, possibly a read error. This sequence joins TRBV7-9 and TRBJ1-1; 8 bases agree with TRBD1. Germline CDR1 is SEHNR and CDR2 is FQNEAQ (reference sequence). This CDR3 has 14 residues. The CDR3 nucleotides are TGTGCCAGCAGATTAGGACAGGGTAACACTGAAGCTTTCTTT. It translates to CASRLGQGNTEAFF.

This sequence joins TRBV6-1 and TRBJ1-5; 9 bases align to TRBD1. This CDR3 is 16 amino acids long. CDR1 and CDR2 from the germline V gene are MNHNS and SASEGT. Unmatched junction bases numbered 5, after V lost 0 bases and J lost 5 bases. The CDR3 loop reads CASSEAGTGIHQPQHF. The CDR3 DNA reads as TGTGCCAGCAGTGAAGCCGGGACAGGGATCCATCAGCCCCAGCATTTT.

CDR3 bases: TGTGCCAGCAGCTATGACTCCGGGACAGGAGTTTACAATGGCTACACCTTC. This sequence encodes CASSYDSGTGVYNGYTF. This sequence joins TRBV7-2 and TRBJ1-2, with 8 positions matching TRBD1. V lost 4 bases and J lost 6; bases outside the gene matches: 16. The germline gives CDR1 SGHTA, CDR2 FQGNSA. CDR3 length equals 17 residues.

The chain links TRBV5-5 to TRBJ1-1; TRBD1 might be the D (6 bases). This CDR3 has 15 residues. With 0 bases removed from V and 4 bases from J, the gap between germline ends came to 13 bases. Per the germline V gene, CDR1 is SGHKS and CDR2 is YYEKEE (reference sequence). CDR3 sequence: CASSLGLTGSTEAFF. In nucleotides, the CDR3 is TGTGCCAGCAGCTTGGGACTCACAGGGTCCACTGAAGCTTTCTTT.

This rearrangement joins TRBV28 to TRBJ1-2, with a tentative D call TRBD1 (5 bases). The germline V and J ends were trimmed by 4 bases and 2 bases, with 5 bases remaining between them. Germline loops: CDR1 MDHEN, CDR2 SYDVKM. This CDR3 comprises 12 residues. The CDR3, as DNA: TGTGCCAGCAGTTCAGGGAACTATGGCTACACCTTC. Its translation: CASSSGNYGYTF.

The gene calls are TRBV27 and TRBJ1-6; tentative D call: TRBD1 (5 bases). V was trimmed by 6 bases and J by 7 bases, leaving 22 bases between them. Germline V gene sequence: CDR1 MNHEY, CDR2 SMNVEV (reference sequence). The CDR3 is 17 residues long. The CDR3 region is CASSPLPRQSGNSPLHF. CDR3 DNA sequence: TGTGCCAGCAGCCCCCTGCCCCGACAGAGTGGAAATTCACCCCTCCACTTT.

The CDR3 protein is CASRPGQGASWNYGYTF. The CDR3 DNA reads as TGTGCCAGTAGGCCGGGACAGGGGGCATCATGGAACTATGGCTACACCTTC. The genes are TRBV19 and TRBJ1-2; the match to TRBD1 covers 12 bases. CDR1 and CDR2 from the germline V gene are LNHDA and SQIVND (reference sequence). V was clipped by 6 bases and J by 2 bases; unmatched bases: 10. The CDR3 sequence is 17 residues long.

The chain carries TRBV15 and TRBJ1-4; 7 bases line up with TRBD1. The length of the CDR3 is 15 residues. Trimming at V came to 1 base and at J to 3 bases, leaving 2 bases not matched to a gene. The germline V gene has CDR1 LNHNV and CDR2 YYDKDF (reference sequence). The CDR3 nucleotides are TGTGCCACCAGCAGAGCGGGACAGCCTAATGAAAAACTGTTTTTT. Translation gives CATSRAGQPNEKLFF.

The genes are TRBV4-2 and TRBJ2-3, with 14 bases identical to TRBD2. Germline CDR1 is LGHNA and CDR2 is YNFKEQ. The CDR3 length is 17 residues. Trimming removed 3 bases from V and 6 bases from J; junction bases left unmatched: 8. In nucleotides, the CDR3 is TGTGCCAGCAGCCAGAGACTAGCGGGGGGGCACCCGGATACGCAGTATTTT. Amino acids: CASSQRLAGGHPDTQYF.

The chain combines TRBV10-3 with TRBJ1-5; no clear D. Germline V gene lookup returns CDR1 ENHRY and CDR2 SYGVKD. This CDR3 contains 14 residues. V was pared by 0 bases and J by 4 bases, with 7 bases between. CDR3 bases: TGTGCCATCAGTGAGTCCGGGGTTAATCAGCCCCAGCATTTT. Translated: CAISESGVNQPQHF.